The 8 T cell receptor beta chains below were found in one sample sequenced in a study of T cells after yellow fever vaccination. TCRdb analysed the 5' RACE reads with MiXCR anew, one entry per CDR3 protein. The data hold 200,000 to 250,000 distinct CDR3 sequences, with about 3% observed a single time. Source: CD4+ T cells sorted from PBMCs, taken 10 days after the yellow fever booster vaccination. Receptor source: a man between 18 and 35 years old who received the YFV17D yellow fever vaccine.

This clonotype was counted many times. This sequence joins TRBV29-1 and TRBJ1-5; D is perhaps TRBD1 (6 bases). Germline CDR1 is SQVTM and CDR2 is ANQGSEA. Trimming took off 4 bases at V and 4 bases at J, with 14 bases between the two ends. This CDR3 comprises 14 residues. CDR3 DNA sequence: TGCAGCGTTGCGTTCGGAGGGGGGAATCAGCCCCAGCATTTT. This sequence encodes CSVAFGGGNQPQHF.

Ten or more counts support this clonotype. This chain's CDR3 is CASSLQGRGGGAADTQYF. CDR3 DNA sequence: TGTGCCAGCAGTCTCCAAGGGCGCGGCGGGGGGGCCGCAGATACGCAGTATTTT. This chain uses TRBV27 with TRBJ2-3; 9 bases agree with TRBD2. CDR3 size: 18 residues. V lost 5 bases, J lost 4 bases, and 16 bases stayed unmatched. Looked up from germline, CDR1 is MNHEY and CDR2 is SMNVEV (reference sequence).

This clonotype was detected many times. The genes are TRBV6-2 or TRBV6-3 and TRBJ2-1, with D unresolved. CDR3 length equals 12 residues. The V gene lost 0 bases and the J gene lost 7 bases, with 4 bases spanning the gap. CDR1 is MNHEY and CDR2 is SVGEGT in the germline V gene. This chain's CDR3 is CASSYSINEQFF. CDR3 DNA sequence: TGTGCCAGCAGTTACTCTATTAATGAGCAGTTCTTC.

This clonotype was picked up a small number of times. The V call is TRBV6-5, the J call TRBJ1-2; 7 bases align to TRBD1. Trimming cost V 4 bases and J 2 bases; bases outside gene matches: 4. Germline V CDR1 and CDR2: MNHEY, SVGAGI. The CDR3 length is 14 residues. DNA for the CDR3: TGTGCCAGCAGTTCAGGGGACAGAAACTATGGCTACACCTTC. Translating gives CASSSGDRNYGYTF.

This clonotype was observed at least ten times. J is TRBJ2-1 and V is TRBV5-1; D may be TRBD2 (5 bases). CDR3 length: 11 amino acids. V lost 4 bases, J lost 10 bases, and 9 bases lay in between. The germline CDR1 and CDR2 sequences are SGHRS and YFSETQ. CDR3 sequence: CASSLALEQFF. CDR3 bases: TGCGCCAGCAGCCTAGCTCTAGAGCAGTTCTTC.

The chain is built from TRBV6-5 and TRBJ2-3; D remains unclear. This CDR3 spans 14 amino acids. Germline assignment: CDR1 MNHEY and CDR2 SVGAGI. V shed 7 bases and J shed 2 bases, with 13 bases lying between them. CDR3 protein: CASTFSKFTDTQYF. CDR3 DNA: TGTGCCAGCACCTTCTCTAAGTTCACAGATACGCAGTATTTT.

This chain links TRBV19 with TRBJ1-1; no firm D call. This CDR3 has 12 residues. Trimming shortened V by 6 bases and J by 10 bases, and 15 bases separated the two germline ends. Per germline, CDR1 LNHDA and CDR2 SQIVND (reference sequence). CDR3 DNA: TGTGCCAGTAGCCTAAGCGCAGGCCCAGCTTTCTTT. It encodes CASSLSAGPAFF.

This chain's CDR3 is CAISESAGTDGNTIYF. In DNA, the CDR3 is TGTGCCATCAGTGAGTCTGCAGGGACTGATGGAAACACCATATATTTT. The chain links TRBV10-3 to TRBJ1-3; the D gene is possibly TRBD1 (5 bases). This CDR3 has 16 residues. Germline V gene sequence: CDR1 ENHRY, CDR2 SYGVKD. V was cut by 0 bases and J by 3 bases, with 12 bases left in between.